These 20 T cell receptor beta chains originate from one sample sequenced in a study of neoadjuvant anti-PD-1 for oral cavity cancer. Sample time point: after neoadjuvant nivolumab, at surgical resection. TCRdb's copy holds only in-frame clones and misses some; the assay was immunoSEQ multiplex PCR. The sample contains tens of thousands of clones, 86% of which appear only once. The sample here was PBMCs, taken after nivolumab (anti-PD-1) treatment. The receptors come from a person between 40 and 80 years old with oral cavity squamous cell carcinoma.

The DNA of the CDR3 is TGTGCCAGCTCACCGGGGCAGAACAATCAGCCCCAGCATTTT. As protein: CASSPGQNNQPQHF. The chain is built from TRBV18 and TRBJ1-5; possibly TRBD1 for D (5 bases). Trimming pared 3 bases from V and 3 bases from J, leaving 9 bases between. Germline loops: CDR1 KGHSH, CDR2 LQKENI. The CDR3 length is 14 residues.

The gene calls are TRBV2 and TRBJ1-2; D call uncertain. Germline CDR1 SNHLY, CDR2 FYNNEI. CDR3 length: 13 amino acids. Trimming stripped 7 bases from V and 7 bases from J, with 16 bases between. The CDR3 sequence is CASMRWGLGGYTF. The CDR3 DNA reads TGTGCCAGCATGAGGTGGGGTTTGGGTGGCTACACCTTC.

This clone was seen once. The chain uses TRBV18 and TRBJ2-7, with 10 nucleotides matching TRBD1. The CDR3 loop spans 16 amino acids. Germline-derived CDR1 and CDR2 are KGHSH and LQKENI. The V gene end was trimmed by 5 bases and the J gene end by 12 bases; junction bases not matched to a gene: 19. CDR3 protein: CASSGPGQGITSSTYF. CDR3 bases: TGTGCCAGCTCAGGACCGGGACAGGGGATTACGAGCAGTACGTACTTC.

The chain is built from TRBV7-3 and TRBJ1-1; 10 nucleotides align to TRBD1. This CDR3 contains 14 residues. V dropped 0 bases and J dropped 6; count of bases not matched to a gene: 1. Germline values: CDR1 SGHTA, CDR2 FQGTGA. The CDR3 here is CASSLTGQGAEAFF. The CDR3 region has the DNA TGTGCCAGCAGCTTAACAGGACAGGGGGCTGAAGCTTTCTTT.

The chain couples TRBV29-1 to TRBJ1-1, with D possibly being TRBD1 (6 bases). CDR1 is SQVTM and CDR2 is ANQGSEA in the germline V gene. This CDR3 is built from 14 residues. V gave up 7 bases and J gave up 4 bases, with 19 bases separating them. The CDR3 sequence: CSAALQGEGTEAFF. CDR3 bases: TGCAGCGCGGCTCTACAGGGAGAGGGCACTGAAGCTTTCTTT.

The CDR3 reads CASSRRGGPYNSPLHF. Here the CDR3 DNA reads TGTGCCAGCAGTCGGAGGGGTGGACCCTATAATTCACCCCTCCACTTT. The genes are TRBV4-2 and TRBJ1-6, with D possibly being TRBD1 (5 bases). Trimming removed 6 bases at V and 2 bases at J, with 14 bases between. CDR1 and CDR2 (germline): LGHNA, YNFKEQ. The CDR3 loop spans 16 amino acids.

A note on this clone: Germline is not matched at one junction end, which may reflect a read error. This chain links TRBV5-1 with TRBJ2-6; D uncertain. Germline CDR1 reads SGHRS; CDR2 reads YFSETQ. The CDR3 totals 16 residues. The CDR3 loop reads CASSLGQSSRANVLTF. The CDR3 DNA follows: TGCGCCAGCAGCTTAGGTCAGTCCTCTCGGGCCAACGTCCTGACTTTC.

The chain combines TRBV6-5 with TRBJ2-7, with TRBD1 matching over 10 bases. After removal of 4 bases from V and 2 bases from J, the junction contained 5 bases not matched to a gene. The CDR3 totals 15 residues. The germline V gene encodes CDR1 MNHEY and CDR2 SVGAGI. In DNA form, the CDR3 reads TGTGCCAGCAGTTCTCCGGGACAGGGGACCTACGAGCAGTACTTC. This gives the protein CASSSPGQGTYEQYF.

This clone was counted a few times. The chain is built from TRBV10-3 and TRBJ2-7; possible D gene TRBD1, 5 bases. Germline V gene lookup returns CDR1 ENHRY and CDR2 SYGVKD. The CDR3 totals 11 residues. With 6 bases removed from V and 3 bases from J, the gap between germline ends came to 6 bases. CDR3 sequence: CAISQGYEQYF. CDR3 DNA sequence: TGTGCCATCAGCCAGGGCTACGAGCAGTACTTC.

In this sample, this clone turned up a few times. The rearrangement joins TRBV19 to TRBJ2-5; TRBD1 agrees at 9 bases. Unmatched junction bases numbered 4, after V lost 3 bases and J lost 5 bases. Looked up from germline, CDR1 is LNHDA and CDR2 is SQIVND (reference sequence). The CDR3 spans 14 residues. The CDR3 DNA is TGTGCCAGTAGTATGGGACAGGGACGGGAGACCCAGTACTTC. It is translated as CASSMGQGRETQYF.

V and J are TRBV11-2 and TRBJ1-1; D perhaps matches TRBD1 (6 bases). The V end lost 2 bases, the J end lost 0 bases, and 7 bases lay between the germline ends. Germline-derived CDR1 and CDR2 are SGHAT and FQNNGV. The CDR3 has 14 residues. The CDR3, as DNA: TGTGCCAGCAGCTTAAACAGGGTGAACACTGAAGCTTTCTTT. Translated: CASSLNRVNTEAFF.

The rearrangement links TRBV10-2 to TRBJ2-7; a weak D match, TRBD1 (6 bases). CDR3 length equals 16 residues. Germline-derived CDR1 and CDR2 are WSHSY and SAAADI. V shed 3 bases and J shed 3 bases, with 18 bases lying between them. CDR3 coding DNA: TGCGCCAGCAGTGATCGTGCCCAGGAACAGGGCTACGAGCAGTACTTC. The encoded protein is CASSDRAQEQGYEQYF.

V and J are TRBV2 and TRBJ1-1, with D possibly matching TRBD1 (5 bases). The CDR3 totals 12 residues. CDR1 SNHLY and CDR2 FYNNEI come from the germline V gene. Trimming pared 6 bases from V and 5 bases from J, leaving 10 bases between. The CDR3 DNA follows: TGTGCCAGCAGGGGGCAGGGAACTGAAGCTTTCTTT. As protein: CASRGQGTEAFF.

The V gene is TRBV9, the J gene TRBJ2-1, with 8 bases lining up with TRBD2. Germline V gene sequence: CDR1 SGDLS, CDR2 YYNGEE. This CDR3 spans 17 amino acids. V shed 0 bases and J 6 bases; nucleotides not matched to a gene: 11. The CDR3 coding sequence is TGTGCCAGCAGCGTAGGGGGGCGTAGCGGGGCCATCAATGAGCAGTTCTTC. It specifies CASSVGGRSGAINEQFF.

The chain combines TRBV2 with TRBJ2-1; 7 bases line up with TRBD2. The V segment lost 6 bases and the J segment 0 bases; nucleotides outside the gene matches: 5. Germline V gene lookup returns CDR1 SNHLY and CDR2 FYNNEI. The CDR3 spans 15 residues. The CDR3 DNA reads as TGTGCCAGCAGGGAGCGGGGAGGCTCCTACAATGAGCAGTTCTTC. Residues: CASRERGGSYNEQFF.

The chain recombines TRBV6-1 with TRBJ1-5; 11 positions match TRBD1. Trimming took 2 bases from V and 3 from J; bases not matched to a gene: 3. The CDR3 consists of 16 residues. Germline V gene lookup returns CDR1 MNHNS and CDR2 SASEGT. The DNA of the CDR3 is TGTGCCAGCAGTGAATGGACAGGGGGCGACAATCAGCCCCAGCATTTT. Amino acids: CASSEWTGGDNQPQHF.

The chain couples TRBV4-1 to TRBJ2-1, with 11 bases that match TRBD2. The V gene end was trimmed by 3 bases and the J gene end by 5 bases; junction bases not matched to a gene: 9. Germline V gene lookup returns CDR1 MGHRA and CDR2 YSYEKL. This CDR3 comprises 17 residues. The CDR3 loop is CASSHSSGRLKNNEQFF. For the CDR3, the DNA is TGCGCCAGCAGCCATTCTAGCGGGAGGCTAAAAAACAATGAGCAGTTCTTC.

CDR3 in DNA: TGTGCCAGCAGTGAGATCGGACTAGCGGGAGCCAGGGGTGAGCAGTTCTTC. This gives the protein CASSEIGLAGARGEQFF. The V gene is TRBV6-1, the J gene TRBJ2-1; 13 nucleotides line up with TRBD2. The CDR3 has 17 residues. Germline V gene sequence: CDR1 MNHNS, CDR2 SASEGT. V was clipped by 3 bases and J by 9 bases; unmatched bases: 11.

The chain uses TRBV2 and TRBJ2-5; D may correspond to TRBD1 or TRBD2 (5 bases each). The CDR3 totals 13 residues. The V end lost 10 bases, the J end lost 0 bases, and 12 bases lay between the germline ends. Germline V gene data show CDR1 as SNHLY and CDR2 as FYNNEI. The CDR3 here is CANLRDDQETQYF. CDR3 DNA sequence: TGTGCCAACCTCCGGGACGACCAAGAGACCCAGTACTTC.

The chain couples TRBV7-3 to TRBJ1-1; D is ambiguous. Trimming cost V 4 bases and J 3 bases, with 18 bases left between them. The CDR3 sequence is 16 residues long. Germline V gene sequence: CDR1 SGHTA, CDR2 FQGTGA. The CDR3 reads CASSSPTKRHYTEAFF. The CDR3 DNA sequence: TGTGCCAGCAGCTCTCCTACTAAGCGACACTACACTGAAGCTTTCTTT.